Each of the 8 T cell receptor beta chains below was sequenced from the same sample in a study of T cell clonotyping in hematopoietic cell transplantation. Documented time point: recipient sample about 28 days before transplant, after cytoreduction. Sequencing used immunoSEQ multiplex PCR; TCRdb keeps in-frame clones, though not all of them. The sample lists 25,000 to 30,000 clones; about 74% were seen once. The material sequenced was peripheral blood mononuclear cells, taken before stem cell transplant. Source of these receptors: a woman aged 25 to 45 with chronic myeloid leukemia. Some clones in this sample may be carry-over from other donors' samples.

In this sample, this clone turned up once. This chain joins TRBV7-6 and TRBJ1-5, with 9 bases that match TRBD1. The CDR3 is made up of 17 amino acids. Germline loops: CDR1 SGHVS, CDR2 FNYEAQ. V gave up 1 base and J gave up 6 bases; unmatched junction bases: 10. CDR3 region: CASSLGTGTGKTQPQHF. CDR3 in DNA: TGTGCCAGCAGCTTAGGTACTGGGACAGGGAAAACTCAGCCCCAGCATTTT.

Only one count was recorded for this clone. The chain's CDR3 is CASTGHLQETQYF. The CDR3 DNA sequence: TGTGCCAGCACGGGACACCTCCAAGAGACCCAGTACTTC. V usage is TRBV6-1 and J usage is TRBJ2-5, with a possible D match to TRBD1 (6 bases). CDR3 size: 13 residues. With 7 bases removed from V and 1 base from J, the gap between germline ends came to 10 bases. Germline CDR1 is MNHNS and CDR2 is SASEGT.

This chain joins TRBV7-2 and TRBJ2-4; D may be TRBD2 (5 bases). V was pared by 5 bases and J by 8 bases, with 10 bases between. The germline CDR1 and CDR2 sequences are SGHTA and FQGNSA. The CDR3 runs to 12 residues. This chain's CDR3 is CASSAYGDIQYF. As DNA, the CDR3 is TGTGCCAGCAGCGCCTACGGGGACATTCAGTACTTC.

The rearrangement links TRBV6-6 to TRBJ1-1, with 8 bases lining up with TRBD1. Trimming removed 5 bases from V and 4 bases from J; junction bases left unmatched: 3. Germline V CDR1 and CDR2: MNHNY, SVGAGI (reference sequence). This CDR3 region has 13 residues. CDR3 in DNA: TGTGCCAGCAGTCTGGACAGGGCCACTGAAGCTTTCTTT. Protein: CASSLDRATEAFF.

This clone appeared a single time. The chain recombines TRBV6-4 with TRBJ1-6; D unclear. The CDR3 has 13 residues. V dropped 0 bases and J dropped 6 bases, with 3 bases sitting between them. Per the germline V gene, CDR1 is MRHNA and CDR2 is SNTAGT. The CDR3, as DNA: TGTGCCAGCAGTGACTCGACTAATTCACCCCTCCACTTT. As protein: CASSDSTNSPLHF.

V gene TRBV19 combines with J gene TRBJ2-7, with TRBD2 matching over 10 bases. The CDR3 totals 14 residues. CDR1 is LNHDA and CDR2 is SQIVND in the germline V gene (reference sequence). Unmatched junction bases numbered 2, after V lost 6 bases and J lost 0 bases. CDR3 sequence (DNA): TGTGCCAGTAGAGCTAGCGGGAGCTCCTACGAGCAGTACGTC. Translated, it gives CASRASGSSYEQYV.

CDR3 DNA sequence: TGTGCCAGCAGCGTAGGACAGGCCCCCTATTATAATTCACCCCTCCACTTT. Its protein product is CASSVGQAPYYNSPLHF. The chain links TRBV9 to TRBJ1-6; perhaps TRBD1 as D (6 bases). V was pared by 0 bases and J by 4 bases, with 14 bases between. This CDR3 spans 17 amino acids. Germline V gene lookup returns CDR1 SGDLS and CDR2 YYNGEE. Complete variable domain (other parts from reference TRBV9 and TRBJ1-6): DSGVTQTPKHLITATGQRVTLRCSPRSGDLSVYWYQQSLDQGLQFLIQYYNGEERAKGNILERFSAQQFPDLHSELNLSSLELGDSALYFCASSVGQAPYYNSPLHFGNGTRLTVT.

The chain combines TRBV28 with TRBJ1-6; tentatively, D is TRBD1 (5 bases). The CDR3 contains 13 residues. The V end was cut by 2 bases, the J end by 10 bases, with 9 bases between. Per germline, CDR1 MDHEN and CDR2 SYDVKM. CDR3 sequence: CASSLQGASPLHF. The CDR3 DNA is TGTGCCAGCAGTTTACAGGGAGCATCACCCCTCCACTTT.